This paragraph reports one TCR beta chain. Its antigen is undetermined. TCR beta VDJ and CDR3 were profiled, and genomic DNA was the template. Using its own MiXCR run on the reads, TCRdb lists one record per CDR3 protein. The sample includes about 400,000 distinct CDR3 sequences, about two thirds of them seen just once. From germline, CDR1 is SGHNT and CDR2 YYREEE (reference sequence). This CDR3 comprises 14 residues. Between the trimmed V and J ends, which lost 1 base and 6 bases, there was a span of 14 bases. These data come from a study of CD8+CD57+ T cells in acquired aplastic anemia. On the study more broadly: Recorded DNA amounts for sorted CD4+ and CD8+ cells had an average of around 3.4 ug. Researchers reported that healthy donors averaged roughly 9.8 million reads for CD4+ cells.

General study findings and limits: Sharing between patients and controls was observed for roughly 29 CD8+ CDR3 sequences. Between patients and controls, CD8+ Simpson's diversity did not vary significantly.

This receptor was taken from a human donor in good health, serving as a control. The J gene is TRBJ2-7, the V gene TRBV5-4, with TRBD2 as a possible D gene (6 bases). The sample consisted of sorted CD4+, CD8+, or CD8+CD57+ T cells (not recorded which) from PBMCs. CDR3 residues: CASSLNPRRVEQYF. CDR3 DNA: TGTGCCAGCAGCTTGAATCCGAGGAGGGTCGAGCAGTACTTC.